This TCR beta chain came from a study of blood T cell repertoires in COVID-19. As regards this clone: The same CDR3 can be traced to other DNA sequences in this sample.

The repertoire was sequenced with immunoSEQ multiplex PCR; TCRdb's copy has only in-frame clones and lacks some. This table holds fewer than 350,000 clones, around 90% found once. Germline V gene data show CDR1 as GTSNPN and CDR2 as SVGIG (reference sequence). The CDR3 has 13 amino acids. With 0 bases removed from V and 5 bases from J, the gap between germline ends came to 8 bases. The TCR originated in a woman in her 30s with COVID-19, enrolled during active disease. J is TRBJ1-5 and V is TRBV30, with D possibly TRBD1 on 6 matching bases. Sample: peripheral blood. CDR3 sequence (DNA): TGTGCCTGGAGTGTACAGGGTGATCAGCCCCAGCATTTT. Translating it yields CAWSVQGDQPQHF.